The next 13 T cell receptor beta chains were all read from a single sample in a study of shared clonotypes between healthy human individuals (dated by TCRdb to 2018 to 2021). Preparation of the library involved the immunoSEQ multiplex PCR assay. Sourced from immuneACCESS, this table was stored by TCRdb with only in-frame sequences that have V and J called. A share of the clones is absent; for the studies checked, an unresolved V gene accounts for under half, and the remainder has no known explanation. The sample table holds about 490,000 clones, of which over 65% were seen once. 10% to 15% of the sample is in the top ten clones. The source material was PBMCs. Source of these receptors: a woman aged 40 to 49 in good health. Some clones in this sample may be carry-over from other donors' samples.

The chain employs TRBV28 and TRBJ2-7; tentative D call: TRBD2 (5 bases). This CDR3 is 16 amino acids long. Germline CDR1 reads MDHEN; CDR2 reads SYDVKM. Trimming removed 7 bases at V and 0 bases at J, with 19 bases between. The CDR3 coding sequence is TGTGCCAGCAAGAACGGGGTTAGCAGACGCTCCTACGAGCAGTACTTC. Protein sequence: CASKNGVSRRSYEQYF.

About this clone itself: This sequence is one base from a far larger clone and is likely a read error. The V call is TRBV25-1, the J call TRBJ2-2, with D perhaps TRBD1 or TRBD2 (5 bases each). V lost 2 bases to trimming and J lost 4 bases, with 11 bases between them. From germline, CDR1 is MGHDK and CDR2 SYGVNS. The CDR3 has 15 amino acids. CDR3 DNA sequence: TGTGCCAGCAGTGAAGGGGCAGGGAGCACCGGGGAGCTGTTTTTT. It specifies CASSEGAGSTGELFF.

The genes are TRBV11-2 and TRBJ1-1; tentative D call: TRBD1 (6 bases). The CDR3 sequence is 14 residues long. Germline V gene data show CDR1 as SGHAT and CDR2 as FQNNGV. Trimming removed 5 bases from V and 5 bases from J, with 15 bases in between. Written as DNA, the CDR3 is TGTGCCAGCAGCCGAAAGGGGGTTCGAACTGAAGCTTTCTTT. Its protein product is CASSRKGVRTEAFF.

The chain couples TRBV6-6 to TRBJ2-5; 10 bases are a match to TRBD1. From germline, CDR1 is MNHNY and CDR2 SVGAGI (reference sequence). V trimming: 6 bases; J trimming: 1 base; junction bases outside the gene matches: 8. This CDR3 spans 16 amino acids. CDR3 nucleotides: TGTGCCAGCAGAAATCGACAGGGGGCAGGCCAAGAGACCCAGTACTTC. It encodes CASRNRQGAGQETQYF.

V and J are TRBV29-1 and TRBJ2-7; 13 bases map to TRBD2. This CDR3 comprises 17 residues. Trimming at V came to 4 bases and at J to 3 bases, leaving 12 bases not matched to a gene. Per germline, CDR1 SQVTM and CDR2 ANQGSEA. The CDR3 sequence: CSVAHRGLAGPGYEQYF. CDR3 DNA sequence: TGCAGCGTTGCCCATCGGGGACTAGCGGGACCTGGCTACGAGCAGTACTTC.

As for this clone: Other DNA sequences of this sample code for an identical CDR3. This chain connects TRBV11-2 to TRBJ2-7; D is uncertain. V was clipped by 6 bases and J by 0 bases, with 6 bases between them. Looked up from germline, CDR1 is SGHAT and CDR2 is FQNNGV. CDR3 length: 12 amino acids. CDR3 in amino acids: CASSRSSYEQYF. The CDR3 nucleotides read TGTGCCAGCAGTCGGAGCTCCTACGAGCAGTACTTC.

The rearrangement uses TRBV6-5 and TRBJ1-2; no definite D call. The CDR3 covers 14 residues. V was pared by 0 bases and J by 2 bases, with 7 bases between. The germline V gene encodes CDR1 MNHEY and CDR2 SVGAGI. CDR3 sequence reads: CASSYSGVNYGYTF. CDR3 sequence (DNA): TGTGCCAGCAGTTACTCTGGGGTGAACTATGGCTACACCTTC.

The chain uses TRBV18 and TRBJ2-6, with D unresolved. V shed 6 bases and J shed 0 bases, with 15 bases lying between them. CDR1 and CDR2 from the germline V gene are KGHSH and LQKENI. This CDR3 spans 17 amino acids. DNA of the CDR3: TGTGCCAGCTCTTACGGCAGCCCAAGCTCTGGGGCCAACGTCCTGACTTTC. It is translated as CASSYGSPSSGANVLTF.

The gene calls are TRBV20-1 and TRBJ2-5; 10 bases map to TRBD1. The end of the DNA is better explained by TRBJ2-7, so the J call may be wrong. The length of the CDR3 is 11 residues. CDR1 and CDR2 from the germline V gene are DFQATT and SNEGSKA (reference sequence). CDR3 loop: CSAGQGGEQYF. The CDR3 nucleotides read TGCAGTGCTGGACAGGGGGGCGAGCAGTACTTC.

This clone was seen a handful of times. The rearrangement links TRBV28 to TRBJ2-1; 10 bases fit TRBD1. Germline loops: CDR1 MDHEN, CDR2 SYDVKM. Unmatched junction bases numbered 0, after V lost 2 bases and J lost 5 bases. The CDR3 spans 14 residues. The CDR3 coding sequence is TGTGCCAGCAGTTTAGGACAGGGGGACAATGAGCAGTTCTTC. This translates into CASSLGQGDNEQFF.

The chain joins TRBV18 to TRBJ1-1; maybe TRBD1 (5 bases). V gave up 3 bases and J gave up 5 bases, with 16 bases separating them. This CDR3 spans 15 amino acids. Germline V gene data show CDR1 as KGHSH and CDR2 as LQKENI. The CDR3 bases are TGTGCCAGCTCACCCCCTTTTGGGAGGGGAACTGAAGCTTTCTTT. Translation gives CASSPPFGRGTEAFF.

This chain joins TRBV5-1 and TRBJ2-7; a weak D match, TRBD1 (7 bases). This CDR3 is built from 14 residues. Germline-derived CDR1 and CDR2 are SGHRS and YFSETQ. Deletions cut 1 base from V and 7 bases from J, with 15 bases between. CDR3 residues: CASSLQGGLWEQYF. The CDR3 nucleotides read TGCGCCAGCAGCTTGCAGGGGGGACTTTGGGAGCAGTACTTC.

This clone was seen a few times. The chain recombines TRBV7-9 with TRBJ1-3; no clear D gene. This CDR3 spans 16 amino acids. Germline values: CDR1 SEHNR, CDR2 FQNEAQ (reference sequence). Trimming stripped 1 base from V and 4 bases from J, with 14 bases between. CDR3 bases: TGTGCCAGCAGCTTAGGGGCGGGCCGAAGCGGAAACACCATATATTTT. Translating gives CASSLGAGRSGNTIYF.